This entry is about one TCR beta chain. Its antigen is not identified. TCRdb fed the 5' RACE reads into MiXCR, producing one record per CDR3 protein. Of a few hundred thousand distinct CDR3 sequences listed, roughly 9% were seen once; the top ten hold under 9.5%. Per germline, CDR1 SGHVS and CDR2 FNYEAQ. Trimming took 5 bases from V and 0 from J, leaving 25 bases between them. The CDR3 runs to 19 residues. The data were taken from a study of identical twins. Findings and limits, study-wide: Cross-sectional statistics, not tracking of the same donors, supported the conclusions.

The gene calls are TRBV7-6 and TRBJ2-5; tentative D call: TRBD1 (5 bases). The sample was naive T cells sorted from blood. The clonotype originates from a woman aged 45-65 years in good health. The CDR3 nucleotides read TGTGCCAGCAGCCAAAGAGTATGGCAGGGCCCTCAAAACCAAGAGACCCAGTACTTC. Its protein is CASSQRVWQGPQNQETQYF.